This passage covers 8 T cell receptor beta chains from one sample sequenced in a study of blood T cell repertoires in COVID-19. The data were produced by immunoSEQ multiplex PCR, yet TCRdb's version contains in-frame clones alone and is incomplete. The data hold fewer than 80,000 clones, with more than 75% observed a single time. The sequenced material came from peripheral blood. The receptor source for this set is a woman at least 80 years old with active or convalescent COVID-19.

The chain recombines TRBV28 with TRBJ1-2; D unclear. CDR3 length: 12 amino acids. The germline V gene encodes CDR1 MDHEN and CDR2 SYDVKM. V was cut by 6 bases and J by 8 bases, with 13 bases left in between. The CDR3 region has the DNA TGTGCCAGCAGCTCGGTAAATCGGGGCTACACCTTC. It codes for CASSSVNRGYTF.

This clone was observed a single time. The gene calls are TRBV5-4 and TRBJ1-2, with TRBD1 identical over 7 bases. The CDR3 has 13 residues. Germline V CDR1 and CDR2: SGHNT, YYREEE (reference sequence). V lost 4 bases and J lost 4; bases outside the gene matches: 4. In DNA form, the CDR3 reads TGTGCCAGCAGCGCCGACAGGGTCTATGGCTACACCTTC. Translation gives CASSADRVYGYTF.

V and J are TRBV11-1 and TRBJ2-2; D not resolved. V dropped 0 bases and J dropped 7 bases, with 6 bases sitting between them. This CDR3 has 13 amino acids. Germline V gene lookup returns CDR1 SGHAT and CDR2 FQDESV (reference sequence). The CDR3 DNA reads TGTGCCAGCAGCTTAGCGCTGAGCGGGGAGCTGTTTTTT. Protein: CASSLALSGELFF.

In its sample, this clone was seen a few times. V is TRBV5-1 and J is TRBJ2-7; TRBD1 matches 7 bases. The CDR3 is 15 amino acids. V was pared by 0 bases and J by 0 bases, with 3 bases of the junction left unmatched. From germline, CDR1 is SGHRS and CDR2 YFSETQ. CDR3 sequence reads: CASSLVTGPSYEQYF. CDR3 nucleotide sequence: TGCGCCAGCAGCTTGGTGACAGGGCCCTCCTACGAGCAGTACTTC.

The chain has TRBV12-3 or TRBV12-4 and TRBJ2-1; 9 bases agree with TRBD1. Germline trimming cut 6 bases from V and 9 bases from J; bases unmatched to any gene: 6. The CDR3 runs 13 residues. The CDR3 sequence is CASSLQGAGEQFF. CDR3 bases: TGTGCCAGCAGCCTACAGGGGGCTGGTGAGCAGTTCTTC.

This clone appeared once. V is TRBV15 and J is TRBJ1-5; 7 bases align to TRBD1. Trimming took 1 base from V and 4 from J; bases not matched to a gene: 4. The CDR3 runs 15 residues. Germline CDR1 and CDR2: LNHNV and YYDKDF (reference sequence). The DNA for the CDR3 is TGTGCCACCAGCAGAGGAGACAGGGCTAATCAGCCCCAGCATTTT. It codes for CATSRGDRANQPQHF.

The CDR3 loop reads CASSPQGLAVLETQYF. The CDR3, as DNA: TGTGCCAGCAGTCCCCAGGGACTAGCGGTTCTCGAGACCCAGTACTTC. This chain links TRBV28 with TRBJ2-5, with 11 bases aligning to TRBD2. After removal of 5 bases from V and 5 bases from J, the junction contained 10 bases not matched to a gene. The germline CDR1 and CDR2 sequences are MDHEN and SYDVKM. CDR3 length: 16 residues.

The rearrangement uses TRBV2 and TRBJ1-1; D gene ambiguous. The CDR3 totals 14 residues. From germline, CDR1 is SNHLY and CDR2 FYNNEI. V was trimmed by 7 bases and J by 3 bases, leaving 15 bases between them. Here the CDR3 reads CASKKEVVDTEAFF. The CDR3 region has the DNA TGTGCCAGCAAAAAGGAGGTCGTGGACACTGAAGCTTTCTTT. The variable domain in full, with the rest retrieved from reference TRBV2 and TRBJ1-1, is EPEVTQTPSHQVTQMGQEVILRCVPISNHLYFYWYRQILGQKVEFLVSFYNNEISEKSEIFDDQFSVERPDGSNFTLKIRSTKLEDSAMYFCASKKEVVDTEAFFGQGTRLTVV.